This TCR beta chain was sequenced for a study of blood T cell repertoires in COVID-19 (dated by TCRdb to 2020 to 2021). For context, the study as a whole: Samples from collaborators originated in the United States, Italy and Spain and spanned both the acute and convalescent phases of COVID-19. The material from the prospective study consisted of cDNA or gDNA derived from T cells, B-cell-depleted T cells, or PBMCs. Subjects who had been exposed to COVID-19, were actively infected with it, or had recovered from it provided the deeply sampled blood TCRbeta repertoires that made up the dataset. The repertoires were released in a freely available public database meant as a resource for research on the immune response to SARS-CoV-2. The samples were drawn from two sources: the first 160 participants of the ongoing ImmuneRACE study, and 1,200 or so subjects contributed by 6 global collaborators. The sample metadata nearly always contained a de-identified subject ID, COVID-19 status, age in years and sex. Where available, HLA class I and class II types were taken from metadata supplied by the sample provider and were not determined by assay-based typing. The investigation overall reported the following: Clinical and demographic metadata were provided uncurated, with the amount varying by source and participant.

Samples from volunteer blood donors who had recovered from COVID-19 were contributed by a second Seattle source. Whole blood was collected in K2EDTA tubes by collaborating institutions according to the institutions' own protocols. Collaborator samples were shipped for TCRbeta analysis as frozen whole blood, isolated PBMCs, or DNA extracted from either sample type. About this clone: Its antigen target is currently unknown. The sample holds no much larger clone one base away, and base qualities are not on file.

TCRbeta CDR3 regions were amplified from genomic DNA using the immunoSEQ Assay, a bias-controlled multiplex PCR. The paper's processing steps were these. Within the assay, amplification of reference gene primers was used to estimate how many nucleated cells each sample contained. To quantify the absolute abundance of each unique TCRbeta CDR3 rearrangement, sequence reads were collapsed and filtered. For each sample, productive Simpson clonality was calculated by taking the square root of Simpson's diversity index across productive rearrangements. The immuneACCESS repertoire file appears here via TCRdb, limited to in-frame rearrangements. These files lack a portion of the clones; in checked studies, under half of the deficit traces to unresolved V genes, and the cause of the others is not known. Clonal size and the V and J genes are those of that table, whereas D and trimming came from the DNA. The sample contains 310,000 or so clones, 86% of them found a single time. The ten largest clones add up to roughly 1.9% of the sample.

The germline V gene sets CDR1 to MGHRA and CDR2 to YSYEKL. The germline V end is reduced by 4 bases and the J end by 6 bases; junction bases left unmatched: 2. Including cysteine and phenylalanine, the CDR3 has 13 amino acids. Only the CDR3 DNA is retained, 39 bases long and in frame from the first base. Sequenced input: peripheral blood. The origin of this receptor is a woman in her thirties who had recovered from COVID-19. Recombination connected TRBV4-1 to TRBJ2-2; 7 of the junction bases match TRBD1. The base sequence is TGCGCCAGCAGCCGAGGGACAGCCGGGGAGCTGTTTTTT. The resulting protein is CASSRGTAGELFF.